This is a list of T cell receptor beta chains from one sample in a study of OX40 agonist ivuxolimab in advanced cancers. Measured with immunoSEQ multiplex PCR; TCRdb has only the in-frame clones, and not every one. The sample lists 50,000 or so clones, more than 85% occurring once. The starting material was CD4+ or CD8+ T cells sorted from blood, obtained in a trial of the OX40 agonist ivuxolimab. The receptors were sampled from an adult with an advanced solid tumor such as melanoma, head and neck, liver or kidney cancer. CDR3s include the opening cysteine and the closing phenylalanine or tryptophan. Each record gives: J gene, V gene, CDR3 length, D gene, clone size, CDR3 protein, CDR3 DNA. D genes are given only for firm matches. The size of a clone is reported for some rows only, either as once, few or many, or as a class for expanded clones.

>TRBJ2-1|TRBV5-1|18|-|-
CASSPPHAGGKRVHEQFF
TGCGCCAGCAGCCCCCCTCATGCGGGCGGGAAACGTGTACATGAGCAGTTCTTC
>TRBJ1-2|TRBV11-2|15|-|-
CASREVGRGDYGYTF
TGTGCCAGCAGGGAGGTGGGCCGGGGGGACTATGGCTACACCTTC
>TRBJ2-7|TRBV11-3|16|-|-
CASSNRRRINPYEQYF
TGTGCCAGCAGCAACAGACGGAGAATAAATCCCTACGAGCAGTACTTC
>TRBJ2-7|TRBV6-1|13|-|-
CASSEGASYEQYF
TGTGCCAGCAGTGAAGGAGCCAGCTACGAGCAGTACTTC
>TRBJ2-3|TRBV11-2|14|-|-
CASSLETGTDTQYF
TGTGCCAGCAGCTTAGAGACGGGAACAGATACGCAGTATTTT
>TRBJ2-1|TRBV27|13|-|-
CASSLGARNEQFF
TGTGCCAGCAGTTTAGGGGCTCGCAATGAGCAGTTCTTC
>TRBJ1-4|TRBV7-9|12|-|-
CAASGEDEKLFF
TGTGCGGCTAGCGGTGAGGATGAAAAACTGTTTTTT
>TRBJ2-7|TRBV19|13|-|-
CASSIGEGYEQYF
TGTGCCAGTAGTATAGGTGAAGGCTACGAGCAGTACTTC
>TRBJ2-1|TRBV5-8|14|TRBD2|-
CASSERGSYNEQFF
TGTGCCAGCAGCGAGCGGGGATCCTACAATGAGCAGTTCTTC
>TRBJ2-1|TRBV5-4|11|-|-
CASSFAQQQFF
TGTGCCAGCAGCTTTGCCCAGCAGCAGTTCTTC
>TRBJ2-7|TRBV27|14|TRBD2|-
CASSSLAGEYEQYF
TGTGCCAGCAGTTCACTAGCGGGGGAGTACGAGCAGTACTTC
>TRBJ2-1|TRBV2|17|TRBD2|few
CASSETSGRAPWNEQFF
TGTGCCAGCAGTGAAACTAGCGGGAGGGCCCCTTGGAATGAGCAGTTCTTC
>TRBJ2-1|TRBV27|14|-|once
CASSSDLFYNEQFF
TGTGCCAGCAGTTCCGACCTATTCTACAATGAGCAGTTCTTC
>TRBJ1-4|TRBV5-1|13|-|-
CASSLGRNEKLFF
TGCGCCAGCAGCTTGGGGAGGAACGAAAAACTGTTTTTT
>TRBJ2-5|TRBV19|12|-|once
CASRGQQETQYF
TGTGCCAGTAGAGGACAACAAGAGACCCAGTACTTC
>TRBJ1-3|TRBV27|15|-|once
CASSLRGSSGNTIYF
TGTGCCAGCAGTTTGAGGGGTTCTAGTGGAAACACCATATATTTT
>TRBJ2-5|TRBV6-5|14|-|once
CASSYGAGQETQYF
TGTGCCAGCAGTTACGGTGCAGGGCAAGAGACCCAGTACTTC
>TRBJ2-7|TRBV27|15|-|-
CASSILPAGQDEQYF
TGTGCCAGCAGTATCCTTCCAGCGGGACAAGACGAGCAGTACTTC
>TRBJ1-2|TRBV5-1|15|TRBD1|-
CASSLGQGGIYGYTF
TGCGCCAGCAGCCTTGGACAGGGTGGCATCTATGGCTACACCTTC
>TRBJ2-7|TRBV18|15|-|-
CASSPVRLPASEQYF
TGTGCCAGCTCACCAGTGAGGCTCCCGGCGAGCGAGCAGTACTTC
>TRBJ2-3|TRBV19|14|-|-
CASSIWAAGDTQYF
TGTGCCAGTAGTATATGGGCCGCCGGAGATACGCAGTATTTT
>TRBJ2-3|TRBV7-9|16|TRBD2|-
CASSLALAGGPDTQYF
TGTGCCAGCAGCTTAGCGTTAGCGGGGGGGCCAGATACGCAGTATTTT
>TRBJ1-1|TRBV19|13|-|once
CASQFTVNTEAFF
TGTGCCAGCCAGTTTACAGTGAACACTGAAGCTTTCTTT
>TRBJ2-7|TRBV4-1|14|TRBD2|-
CASSSSGGVYEQYF
TGCGCCAGCAGCTCTAGCGGGGGAGTCTACGAGCAGTACTTC
>TRBJ2-1|TRBV25-1|13|-|-
CASSYFSNNEQFF
TGTGCCAGCAGTTATTTTAGCAACAATGAGCAGTTCTTC
>TRBJ2-7|TRBV15|16|-|-
CATSRDRTGLQVEQYF
TGTGCCACCAGCAGAGATAGAACAGGGCTTCAAGTCGAGCAGTACTTC
>TRBJ1-1|TRBV5-6|14|-|-
CASSLARGSTEAFF
TGTGCCAGCAGCTTGGCGAGGGGATCCACTGAAGCTTTCTTT
>TRBJ2-3|TRBV11-2|16|TRBD2|-
CASSLALAGVADTQYF
TGTGCCAGCAGCTTAGCACTAGCGGGGGTGGCAGATACGCAGTATTTT
>TRBJ2-3|TRBV9|13|-|-
CASSGIVGDTQYF
TGTGCCAGCAGCGGTATAGTTGGAGATACGCAGTATTTT
>TRBJ2-1|TRBV6-1|18|-|-
CASSEPRVEASSYNEQFF
TGTGCCAGCAGTGAACCCCGAGTCGAGGCAAGCTCCTACAATGAGCAGTTCTTC